A single T cell receptor beta chain is shown here with its context. The target antigen is unknown. This specimen comes from a study of shared clonotypes between healthy human individuals. General observations from the study: Shared across a few donors were 4% to 5% of the naive CD4 clonotypes. The represented genetic and exposure-history diversity was limited by the small number of donors.

The study ran the assay at deep level. The protocol was immunoSEQ multiplex PCR, while the TCRdb copy is restricted to in-frame clones and leaves out a portion. This table holds some 2,400,000 clones, under 97% found once. The material sequenced was naive CD4+ T cells sorted from blood. Regarding subset: CD45RA+ positively selected. This clonotype originated in a man younger than 30 in good health.

DNA of the CDR3: TGTGCCAGCAGTTTAGCCGGTCCCGTGAACACTGAAGCTTTCTTT. It encodes CASSLAGPVNTEAFF. The chain is built from TRBV28 and TRBJ1-1; D ambiguous. Per germline, CDR1 MDHEN and CDR2 SYDVKM. There are 15 residues in the CDR3. Trimming shortened V by 2 bases and J by 0 bases, and 10 bases separated the two germline ends.